This T cell receptor beta chain was documented in a study of T cells in Graves' hyperthyroidism and ophthalmopathy. This clonotype was counted many times. Amplified TCR beta CDR3 regions derived from RNA transcripts. An initial round of RT-PCR targeting the TCR CDR3 relied on the HTBI primer set. TCRdb reprocessed the multiplex PCR reads with MiXCR, giving one entry per CDR3 protein. The sample has fewer than 500,000 distinct CDR3 sequences, about 14% seen once. Investigators excluded patients with uncontrolled infection, other autoimmune disease, pregnancy or lactation. Diagnoses used clinical symptoms, serum thyroxine and TRAb, thyroid ultrasound and orbital computed tomography. The V and J ends lost 5 bases and 5 bases respectively, with 15 bases between them. The CDR3 covers 14 residues. CDR1 and CDR2 from the germline V gene are SEHNR and FQNEAQ (reference sequence).

The origin of this receptor is a young woman with Graves' ophthalmopathy. The material sequenced was blood. The chain has TRBV7-9 and TRBJ2-5; D remains ambiguous. This CDR3 is CASSRMDVSETQYF. The CDR3 DNA sequence: TGTGCCAGCAGCCGAATGGACGTATCGGAGACCCAGTACTTC.